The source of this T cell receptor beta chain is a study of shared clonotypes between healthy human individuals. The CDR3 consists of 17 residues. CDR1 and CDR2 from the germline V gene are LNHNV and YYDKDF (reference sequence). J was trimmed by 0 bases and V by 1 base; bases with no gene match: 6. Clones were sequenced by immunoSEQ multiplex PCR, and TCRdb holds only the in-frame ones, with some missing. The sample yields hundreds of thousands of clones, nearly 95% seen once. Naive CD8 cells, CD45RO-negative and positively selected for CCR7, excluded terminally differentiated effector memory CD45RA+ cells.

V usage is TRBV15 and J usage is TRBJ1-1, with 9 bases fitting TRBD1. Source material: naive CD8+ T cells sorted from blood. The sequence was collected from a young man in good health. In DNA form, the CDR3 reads TGTGCCACCAGCAGAGGTTCCGGGACAGGGATGAACACTGAAGCTTTCTTT. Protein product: CATSRGSGTGMNTEAFF.